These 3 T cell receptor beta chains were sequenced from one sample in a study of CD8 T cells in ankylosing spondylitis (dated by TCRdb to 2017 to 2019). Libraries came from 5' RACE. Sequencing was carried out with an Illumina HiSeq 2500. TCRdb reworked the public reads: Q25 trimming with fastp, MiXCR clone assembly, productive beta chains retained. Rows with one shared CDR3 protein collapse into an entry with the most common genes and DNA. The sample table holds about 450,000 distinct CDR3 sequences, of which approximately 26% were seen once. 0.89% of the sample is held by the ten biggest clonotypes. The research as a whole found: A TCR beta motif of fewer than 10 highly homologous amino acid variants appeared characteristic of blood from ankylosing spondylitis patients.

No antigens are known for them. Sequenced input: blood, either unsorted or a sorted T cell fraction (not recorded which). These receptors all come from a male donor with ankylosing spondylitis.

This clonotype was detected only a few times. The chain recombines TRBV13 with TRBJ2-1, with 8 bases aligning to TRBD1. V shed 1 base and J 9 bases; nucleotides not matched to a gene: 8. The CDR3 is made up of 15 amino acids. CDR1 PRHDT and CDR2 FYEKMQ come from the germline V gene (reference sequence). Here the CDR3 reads CASSLEKDRDGEQFF. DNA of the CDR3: TGTGCCAGCAGCTTAGAGAAGGACAGGGATGGTGAGCAGTTCTTC.

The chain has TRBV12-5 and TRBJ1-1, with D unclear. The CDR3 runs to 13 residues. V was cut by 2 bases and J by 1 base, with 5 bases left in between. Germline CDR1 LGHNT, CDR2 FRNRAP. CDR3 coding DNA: TGTGCTAGTGGTTTGAGTCCGAACACTGAAGCTTTCTTT. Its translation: CASGLSPNTEAFF.

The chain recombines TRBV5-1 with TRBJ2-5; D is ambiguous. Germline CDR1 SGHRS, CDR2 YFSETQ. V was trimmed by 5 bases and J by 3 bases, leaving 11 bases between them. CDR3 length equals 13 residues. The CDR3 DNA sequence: TGCGCCAGCAGATCCACTAACGAAGAGACCCAGTACTTC. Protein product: CASRSTNEETQYF.